The 13 T cell receptor beta chains below come from one sample, sequenced in a study of identical twins. One entry per CDR3 protein, called by TCRdb with MiXCR from the 5' RACE reads. The sample lists 210,000 or so distinct CDR3 sequences; less than 8% were seen once. The same specimen was also included in a second study, on yellow fever vaccine responses in identical twins.

Sequences were obtained from memory (CD45RO+) T cells sorted from blood. The source is a woman aged 18-29 years in good health.

This clonotype was picked up many times. This sequence joins TRBV7-9 and TRBJ1-1; D is ambiguous. The germline gives CDR1 SEHNR, CDR2 FQNEAQ (reference sequence). The ends were cut back, 5 bases at V and 1 base at J, with 5 bases in the middle. This CDR3 contains 12 residues. The CDR3 loop reads CASSRENTEAFF. The CDR3, as DNA: TGTGCCAGCAGCAGGGAGAACACTGAAGCTTTCTTT.

This clonotype has a handful of counts. This sequence joins TRBV27 and TRBJ2-7, with a tentative D call TRBD1 (5 bases). The CDR3 sequence is 14 residues long. Looked up from germline, CDR1 is MNHEY and CDR2 is SMNVEV (reference sequence). Trimming took off 5 bases at V and 2 bases at J, with 13 bases between the two ends. The CDR3 loop is CASSPHTGTYEQYF. For the CDR3, the DNA is TGTGCCAGCAGTCCGCATACAGGAACCTACGAGCAGTACTTC.

The genes are TRBV6-1 and TRBJ2-5; D perhaps matches TRBD1 (5 bases). The CDR3 runs to 13 residues. In germline, CDR1 is MNHNS, CDR2 SASEGT. V lost 5 bases, J lost 1 base, and 8 bases lay in between. In DNA, the CDR3 is TGTGCCAGCAGTAGACAGCGCCAAGAGACCCAGTACTTC. This translates into CASSRQRQETQYF.

This clonotype was seen many times. The chain uses TRBV6-2 or TRBV6-3 and TRBJ2-7; a possible D gene is TRBD2 (6 bases). Germline CDR1 reads MNHEY; CDR2 reads SVGEGT. The CDR3 is 16 residues long. The germline V and J ends were trimmed by 1 base and 0 bases, with 13 bases remaining between them. CDR3 nucleotides: TGTGCCAGCAGTTACTTGATTGGAGGGACCTCCTACGAGCAGTACTTC. Translated, it gives CASSYLIGGTSYEQYF.

This rearrangement joins TRBV14 to TRBJ2-6, with 14 positions matching TRBD2. The CDR3 length is 22 residues. The V gene's germline CDR1 is SGHDN and CDR2 FVKESK. V trimming: 2 bases; J trimming: 0 bases; junction bases outside the gene matches: 12. The CDR3 DNA reads TGTGCCAGCAGCCAAACCCTTCGACTAGCGGGGGGGCTCTGCTCTGGGGCCAACGTCCTGACTTTC. This translates into CASSQTLRLAGGLCSGANVLTF. Using reference TRBV14 and TRBJ2-6 for the parts outside the CDR3, the full variable domain is EAGVTQFPSHSVIEKGQTVTLRCDPISGHDNLYWYRRVMGKEIKFLLHFVKESKQDESGMPNNRFLAERTGGTYSTLKVQPAELEDSGVYFCASSQTLRLAGGLCSGANVLTFGAGSRLTVL.

CDR3 coding DNA: TGTGCCAGCAGCTTAGCCCTGATTAGCGGGCGCTCTGGGGCCAACGTCCTGACTTTC. Protein: CASSLALISGRSGANVLTF. The chain uses TRBV7-2 and TRBJ2-6; 7 bases line up with TRBD2. The CDR3 length is 19 residues. V dropped 0 bases and J dropped 0; count of bases not matched to a gene: 8. Looked up from germline, CDR1 is SGHTA and CDR2 is FQGNSA.

V and J are TRBV11-2 and TRBJ2-2; 7 bases map to TRBD2. CDR1 and CDR2 (germline): SGHAT, FQNNGV. V lost 7 bases and J lost 4; bases outside the gene matches: 6. The CDR3 is 14 amino acids. DNA for the CDR3: TGTGCCAGCACCCTGGGGGGGGTCACCGGGGAGCTGTTTTTT. This gives the protein CASTLGGVTGELFF.

The genes are TRBV6-5 and TRBJ2-4; possible D gene TRBD2, 6 bases. CDR1 is MNHEY and CDR2 is SVGAGI in the germline V gene. V shed 0 bases and J shed 2 bases, with 17 bases lying between them. The length of the CDR3 is 18 residues. The CDR3: CASSYSPQAGRSKNIQYF. CDR3 DNA: TGTGCCAGCAGTTACTCGCCTCAAGCAGGGAGGTCCAAAAACATTCAGTACTTC.

This clonotype has at least ten counts. The chain carries TRBV5-1 and TRBJ2-3; 7 bases agree with TRBD1. CDR1 is SGHRS and CDR2 is YFSETQ in the germline V gene. The CDR3 length is 14 residues. Unmatched junction bases numbered 5, after V lost 2 bases and J lost 5 bases. The CDR3 DNA sequence: TGCGCCAGCAGCTTACAGGGGCCTGGAGATACGCAGTATTTT. This gives the protein CASSLQGPGDTQYF.

A word on this clonotype: A much more abundant neighbour one base away suggests this may be a read error. CDR3 protein: CASSSGMSTGGLFF. The CDR3 DNA reads TGTGCCAGCAGTAGCGGGATGTCCACCGGGGGGCTGTTTTTT. The chain recombines TRBV12-3 or TRBV12-4 with TRBJ2-2; 7 bases fit TRBD2. The CDR3 loop spans 14 amino acids.

This clonotype came up many times. The chain uses TRBV20-1 and TRBJ2-4; tentative D call: TRBD1 (6 bases). The CDR3 is made up of 15 amino acids. Germline V gives CDR1 DFQATT, CDR2 SNEGSKA (reference sequence). Deletions cut 3 bases from V and 0 bases from J, with 12 bases between. The CDR3 coding sequence is TGCAGTGCTAGGGACAGCCAGCTAGCCAAAAACATTCAGTACTTC. Protein: CSARDSQLAKNIQYF.

This clonotype was seen a few times. The rearrangement uses TRBV4-1 and TRBJ1-2; 9 bases line up with TRBD1. CDR3 size: 15 residues. With 3 bases clipped from V and 3 bases from J, the junction kept 5 bases outside the gene matches. Germline CDR1 is MGHRA and CDR2 is YSYEKL. In DNA form, the CDR3 reads TGCGCCAGCAGCCATTGGACAGGGGATGACTATGGCTACACCTTC. It codes for CASSHWTGDDYGYTF.

The chain has TRBV5-6 and TRBJ2-1; D assignment may be TRBD1 or TRBD2 (6 bases each). This CDR3 comprises 16 residues. V was pared by 4 bases and J by 1 base, with 15 bases between. Per germline, CDR1 SGHDT and CDR2 YYEEEE. The CDR3 protein is CASSPGGPRSYNEQFF. CDR3 nucleotide sequence: TGTGCCAGCAGCCCCGGGGGCCCCAGGTCCTACAATGAGCAGTTCTTC.